The text below deals with one TCR beta chain. Which antigen it targets is not known. Base qualities are not provided; no much larger clone lies one nucleotide away. This specimen includes other DNA sequences encoding the same CDR3. TCR beta CDR3 regions were amplified from genomic DNA by bias-controlled multiplex PCR with the immunoSEQ v3 hsTCRB kit. An Illumina NextSeq 500 was used to sequence the TCR libraries, reaching approximately 2.1 million read pairs at survey level or about 5-6.5 million at deep level. Per the source publication's procedure: Clonality was reported by immunoSEQ Analyzer software, which also assigned V, D and J genes and filtered out non-productive sequences. Repertoires of infused TIL and blood were compared using productive Simpson clonality and the Morisita overlap index of productive TRB rearrangements. Absolute clonotype counts in blood were estimated as lymphocyte count times CD3+ fraction times the clone's productive frequency. TCRdb mirrors the immuneACCESS table, restricted to in-frame sequences. Some clones are absent from its copies; in checked studies, under half trace to an unresolved V gene, and the reason for the others is unknown. V, J and clone size derive from that table, while D and trimming were established from the DNA sequence. For this sample there are tens of thousands of clones; over 75% appear just once. The biggest ten clones account for about 2.5% of the sample.

The intended sense of this specimen's time point label: pre-treatment sample, taken before nivolumab and TIL therapy. Between October 2017 and early 2020, a dual-center phase I trial enrolled adults who had stage 4 NSCLC. Samples were obtained from a single-arm, open-label phase I trial in which tumor-infiltrating lymphocyte therapy with nivolumab was evaluated in advanced non-small cell lung cancer. Blood mononuclear cells from EDTA tubes were separated on a Ficoll gradient and snap-frozen as pellets, and DNA was extracted from the cells using a Qiagen mini-prep kit. This entry comes from a study of TIL therapy for anti-PD-1-resistant metastatic lung cancer (dated by TCRdb to about 2021). In terms of the full investigation: Tumors were harvested before any PD-1/PD-L1 blockade; patients then received nivolumab, and those progressing received lymphodepletion, expanded TIL infusion and IL-2. Enrolled patients had a median age of around 50 years (range 38-75) and a median tumor PD-L1 proportion score of over 5.5%. Clonotypes were tracked across tumor, expanded TIL product and serial blood samples by T cell receptor beta sequencing of tumor and peripheral blood. A median non-synonymous tumor mutation burden of under 1.9 mutations per megabase was determined across the cohort by whole-exome sequencing. The cohort was composed predominantly of lung adenocarcinoma, with a few EGFR-mutant and two ALK-rearranged tumors included, and half of patients were identified as current or former smokers. Summary of the overall study and its limitations: The baseline peripheral repertoire was partially replaced by infused TIL clonotypes, which then decayed over months, and persistence showed no apparent association with response. The study protocol defined all tumor marker inferences as exploratory. The cohort was highly selected, with more treatment-naive, never-smoker and oncogene-addicted patients than typical, limiting generalizability.

The CDR3 goes from the cysteine to the phenylalanine over 12 residues. Only the CDR3 region is kept as DNA, spanning 36 bases read in frame from base 1. Between the V and J ends, shortened by 3 bases and 4 bases respectively, the junction contains 4 bases. The germline V gene yields MDHEN for CDR1 and SYDVKM for CDR2. The clonotype comes from a person between 30 and 79 years old with non-small cell lung cancer. The rearrangement combines TRBV28 with TRBJ1-3; no D segment can be confidently identified. This material consisted of blood, taken at baseline. The DNA is as follows: TGTGCCAGCAGTTTCAGGGGAAACACCATATATTTT. This is translated as CASSFRGNTIYF. Outside the CDR3, residues come from the reference TRBV28 and TRBJ1-3 proteins, so the full variable domain is: DVKVTQSSRYLVKRTGEKVFLECVQDMDHENMFWYRQDPGLGLRLIYFSYDVKMKEKGDIPEGYSVSREKKERFSLILESASTNQTSMYLCASSFRGNTIYFGEGSWLTVV.